The 14 T cell receptor beta chains reported below all come from one sample, sequenced in a study of Tregs in tolerant kidney transplant recipients. Mixed chimerism was transient after nonmyeloablative marrow transplants from related graft donors. Produced via immunoSEQ multiplex PCR; TCRdb's table is partial and in-frame only. This sample contains 25,000 to 35,000 clones. The starting material was CD4+ T cells from blood (PBMCs), obtained 24 months after the transplant. These receptors originate from a human patient who received a combined kidney and bone marrow transplant. Some of the T cells might come from the graft donor.

Judged by frequency, this clone is medium-sized. The read terminates 3 residues before the CDR3 end, so the remaining end is supplied by the germline J gene. J is TRBJ2-3 and V is TRBV7-3; 12 positions agree with TRBD2. Germline CDR1 and CDR2: SGHTA and FQGTGA. The CDR3 covers 17 residues. V was pared by 3 bases and J by 4 bases, with 8 bases of the junction left unmatched. The part of the CDR3 DNA that was read is TGTGCCAGCAGCTTGGGGCTAGCGGGAGGGATGGCAGATACG. Translation gives CASSLGLAGGMADT. The entire CDR3 sequence reads CASSLGLAGGMADTQYF.

As for this clone: Read sequence stops 3 residues before the CDR3 end, and the germline J gene provides the missing end. V usage is TRBV5-5 and J usage is TRBJ1-4; no firm D call. V lost 1 base and J 5 bases, leaving 9 bases between the germline ends. The length of the CDR3 is 14 residues. Germline lookup yields CDR1 SGHKS and CDR2 YYEKEE (reference sequence). Partial CDR3 DNA: TGTGCCAGCAGCTTGTTAACAGTGAATGAAAAA. Protein: CASSLLTVNEK. The CDR3 as a whole reads CASSLLTVNEKLFF.

With respect to this clone: The missing CDR3 end, 3 residues past where the read stops, is filled in from the germline J gene. The chain links TRBV3-1 (or the pseudogene TRBV3-2) to TRBJ2-2; 10 nucleotides align to TRBD1. This CDR3 has 17 residues. With V trimmed by 7 bases and J by 6 bases, 14 bases remained unmatched. CDR1 is LGHDT, CDR2 YNNKEL, per germline (reference sequence). The CDR3 bases that were read are TGTGCCAGCAAGATGGGGTCGACAGGGGGCGAGGCCGGGGAG. Encoded protein: CASKMGSTGGEAGE. The whole CDR3 sequence reads CASKMGSTGGEAGELFF.

As for this clone: The read ends 3 residues early relative to the CDR3; the germline J gene fills the gap. V is TRBV5-1 and J is TRBJ2-1; D ambiguous. Trimming shortened V by 1 base and J by 2 bases, and 13 bases separated the two germline ends. The CDR3 contains 16 residues. Germline V gives CDR1 SGHRS, CDR2 YFSETQ. CDR3 DNA, as far as it was read: TGCGCCAGCAGCTTGTTGGCGGTTACTGCCTACAATGAG. Protein sequence: CASSLLAVTAYNE. In full, the CDR3 reads CASSLLAVTAYNEQFF.

Remarks on this clone: The read falls 3 residues short of the CDR3 end, and the missing part is taken from the germline J gene. This chain links TRBV19 with TRBJ2-1, with 7 bases identical to TRBD1. The CDR3 spans 15 residues. After removal of 1 base from V and 0 bases from J, the junction contained 0 bases not matched to a gene. The germline CDR1 and CDR2 sequences are LNHDA and SQIVND (reference sequence). The chain's CDR3 is CASSIGQGSYNEQFF. The CDR3 DNA, read in part, is TGTGCCAGTAGTATAGGACAGGGCTCCTACAATGAG.

With respect to this clone: From the germline J gene comes the end of the CDR3, since the read stops 3 residues before it. Other DNA sequences in this specimen translate into the identical CDR3. This chain links TRBV20-1 with TRBJ1-4; 11 bases are shared with TRBD1. J lost 5 bases, V lost 6 bases, and 2 bases had no gene match. The germline V gene has CDR1 DFQATT and CDR2 SNEGSKA (reference sequence). There are 13 residues in the CDR3. The CDR3 reads CSARTGGNEKLFF. The sequenced CDR3 bases are TGCAGTGCCAGGACAGGGGGCAATGAAAAA.

CDR3 region: CASSDRGSGANVLTF. The covered CDR3 bases are TGTGCCAGCAGTGACAGGGGCTCTGGGGCCAACGTC. The rearrangement joins TRBV6-4 to TRBJ2-6, with D maybe TRBD1 (5 bases). The read comes to an end 3 residues before the CDR3 does, leaving the germline J gene to fill in the end. Germline assignment: CDR1 MRHNA and CDR2 SNTAGT. CDR3 length equals 15 residues. V was clipped by 2 bases and J by 0 bases, with 5 bases between them.

Points on this clone: Coverage ceases 3 residues before the CDR3 finishes, and the germline J gene fills in the end. V and J are TRBV7-2 and TRBJ2-7, with 10 positions matching TRBD1. The CDR3 length is 14 residues. Germline CDR1 SGHTA, CDR2 FQGNSA. V lost 5 bases and J lost 3; bases outside the gene matches: 4. The CDR3 here is CASSPWTGGYEQYF. The part of the CDR3 DNA that was read is TGTGCCAGCAGCCCTTGGACAGGGGGCTACGAG.

As to this clone: The read ends 3 residues early relative to the CDR3; the germline J gene fills the gap. V and J are TRBV28 and TRBJ2-2, with a tentative D call TRBD1 (6 bases). The V end was cut by 3 bases, the J end by 8 bases, with 25 bases between. The CDR3 consists of 18 residues. Germline V gene lookup returns CDR1 MDHEN and CDR2 SYDVKM. CDR3 loop: CASSFPRMTGRDRGELFF. Partial CDR3 DNA: TGTGCCAGCAGTTTCCCGCGCATGACAGGACGAGATCGGGGGGAG.

Regarding this clone: The read falls 3 residues short of the CDR3 end, and the missing part is taken from the germline J gene. This chain joins TRBV7-9 and TRBJ2-2; the match to TRBD2 covers 7 bases. The CDR3 totals 15 residues. The V gene end was trimmed by 7 bases and the J gene end by 10 bases; junction bases not matched to a gene: 15. Germline assignment: CDR1 SEHNR and CDR2 FQNEAQ (reference sequence). CDR3 residues: CASTTQGGVPEELFF. CDR3 DNA (partial): TGTGCCAGCACCACTCAGGGAGGGGTTCCCGAGGAG. The full variable domain, completed using reference TRBV7-9 and TRBJ2-2, is DTGVSQNPRHKITKRGQNVTFRCDPISEHNRLYWYRQTLGQGPEFLTYFQNEAQLEKSRLLSDRFSAERPKGSFSTLEIQRTEQGDSAMYLCASTTQGGVPEELFFGEGSRLTVL.

Remarks on this clone: The CDR3 end falls 3 residues outside the read, so it is completed with the germline J gene. J is TRBJ1-1 and V is TRBV5-1, with 9 bases lining up with TRBD1. Unmatched junction bases numbered 8, after V lost 3 bases and J lost 5 bases. This CDR3 has 15 residues. The germline CDR1 and CDR2 sequences are SGHRS and YFSETQ. The sequenced CDR3 bases are TGCGCCAGCAGCTCAACAGGGGGCGCGAGGACTGAA. This codes for CASSSTGGARTE. The entire CDR3 protein is CASSSTGGARTEAFF. Supplemented by reference TRBV5-1 and TRBJ1-1, the full variable domain reads KAGVTQTPRYLIKTRGQQVTLSCSPISGHRSVSWYQQTPGQGLQFLFEYFSETQRNKGNFPGRFSGRQFSNSRSEMNVSTLELGDSALYLCASSSTGGARTEAFFGQGTRLTVV.

Points on this clone: The CDR3 extends 3 residues past the end of the read, so its final part is completed from the germline J gene. The chain employs TRBV2 and TRBJ2-3; a weak D match, TRBD1 (5 bases). The germline V gene has CDR1 SNHLY and CDR2 FYNNEI. V dropped 8 bases and J dropped 5 bases, with 17 bases sitting between them. The CDR3 has 14 residues. CDR3 DNA, as far as it was read: TGTGCCAGCGTTTGGGGCCCCCAGATAGATACG. This codes for CASVWGPQIDT. The entire CDR3 protein is CASVWGPQIDTQYF. Drawing the rest from reference TRBV2 and TRBJ2-3, the complete variable domain is EPEVTQTPSHQVTQMGQEVILRCVPISNHLYFYWYRQILGQKVEFLVSFYNNEISEKSEIFDDQFSVERPDGSNFTLKIRSTKLEDSAMYFCASVWGPQIDTQYFGPGTRLTVL.

CDR3 region: CASSSRQGGDTQYF. The CDR3 bases that were read are TGTGCCAGCAGCTCAAGACAGGGCGGAGATACG. This chain connects TRBV7-2 to TRBJ2-3; 7 bases are shared with TRBD1. The sequence runs out 3 residues before the end of the CDR3; the remainder is reconstructed from the germline J gene. The germline gives CDR1 SGHTA, CDR2 FQGNSA. This CDR3 contains 14 residues. With 4 bases clipped from V and 5 bases from J, the junction kept 6 bases outside the gene matches.

As to this clone: Read sequence stops 3 residues before the CDR3 end, and the germline J gene provides the missing end. The genes are TRBV7-3 and TRBJ2-3; no definite D call. This CDR3 spans 14 amino acids. Deletions cut 1 base from V and 2 bases from J, with 7 bases between. CDR1 and CDR2 from the germline V gene are SGHTA and FQGTGA. CDR3 loop: CASSLKSHTDTQYF. The sequenced part of the CDR3 DNA is TGTGCCAGCAGCTTAAAATCCCACACAGATACG.